This record concerns one T cell receptor (beta chain) sequence. What it binds is unknown. The sample belongs to a study of radiotherapy plus CTLA-4 blockade in lung cancer. For the study at large: An objective response was seen in about 18% of patients, and disease control in 31%. Study outcomes and limitations: Early shifts in blood T cell clones, with interferon-beta, reportedly predicted response best. Radiotherapy with ipilimumab was followed by blood expansion of tumor-derived clones.

The protocol was immunoSEQ multiplex PCR, while the TCRdb copy is restricted to in-frame clones and leaves out a portion. The repertoire holds fewer than 65,000 clones, with approximately 85% as singletons. Receiving focal radiation plus CTLA-4 blockade with ipilimumab were patients who had chemo-refractory metastatic non-small-cell lung cancer. Trimming removed 5 bases from V and 7 bases from J, with 23 bases in between. From germline, CDR1 is MNHEY and CDR2 SMNVEV (reference sequence). The length of the CDR3 is 16 residues. V is TRBV27 and J is TRBJ1-2; no clear D gene. Sequences were derived from peripheral blood, sampled from a patient treated with radiotherapy plus ipilimumab. The sequence derives from a human donor with non-small cell lung cancer whose response to radiotherapy plus ipilimumab could not be evaluated. The CDR3 reads CASSRRPDPAETGYTF. The CDR3 DNA reads TGTGCCAGCAGTCGGAGGCCGGACCCAGCAGAGACTGGCTACACCTTC.